The 2 T cell receptor beta chains presented below share a single source sample, sequenced in a study of beta chain features in type 1 diabetes. Study outcomes and limitations: All four CD4+ subsets from Type 1 diabetes patients carried moderately but significantly shorter TCRB CDR3s.

Which antigens these TCRs recognize remains unknown. Expressed TCRB transcripts were sequenced after all isolated RNA was converted to cDNA. The repertoire was sequenced with immunoSEQ multiplex PCR; TCRdb's copy has only in-frame clones and lacks some. The sample consists of about 660,000 clones, about an eighth of them appearing once. Material: naive CD4+ T cells from blood. The source is a man between 18 and 29 years old with type 1 diabetes.

As DNA, the CDR3 is TGCGCCAGCAGCTTGGGACTGACAAACACTGAAGCTTTCTTT. Translation: CASSLGLTNTEAFF. This chain links TRBV5-1 with TRBJ1-1, with unresolved D. CDR1 is SGHRS, CDR2 YFSETQ, per germline. Between the trimmed V and J ends, which lost 0 bases and 2 bases, there was a span of 8 bases. The CDR3 length is 14 residues.

A few counts support this clone. This chain joins TRBV7-9 and TRBJ1-1, with D uncertain. The CDR3 contains 18 residues. In germline, CDR1 is SEHNR, CDR2 FQNEAQ (reference sequence). V was pared by 5 bases and J by 0 bases, with 22 bases between. The CDR3 DNA follows: TGTGCCAGCAGCCCAAGGCTTGTAGACAATAACTTGAACACTGAAGCTTTCTTT. Amino acid sequence: CASSPRLVDNNLNTEAFF.